Listed below are T cell receptor beta chains from one sample, sequenced in a study of beta chain features in type 1 diabetes. Some clones are missing from TCRdb's copy, which holds only in-frame ones; the method was immunoSEQ multiplex PCR. The sample records roughly 370,000 clones, roughly 14% being singletons. Sequencing used naive CD4+ T cells from blood. The receptor source for this set is a man aged 25 to 40 in good health. CDR3s include the opening cysteine and the closing phenylalanine or tryptophan. The size of a clone is reported for some rows only, either as once, few or many, or as a class for expanded clones.

TRBV5-1,TRBJ1-2,few,CASSIDPGLYGYTF
TRBV29-1,TRBJ1-1,NA,CTASGAVTEAFF
TRBV7-3,TRBJ2-1,few,CASSPPGSSYNEQFF
TRBV14,TRBJ2-3,NA,CASSHQIGLGTDTQYF
TRBV10-3,TRBJ2-1,few,CAISGGASSYNEQFF
TRBV12-5,TRBJ2-5,NA,CASGQGAQETQYF
TRBV29-1,TRBJ1-2,NA,CSVGTSSYGYTF
TRBV5-4,TRBJ2-3,few,CASSLKEGGTDTQYF
TRBV7-2,TRBJ2-3,NA,CASSSSAPTQYF
TRBV5-6,TRBJ2-3,NA,CASSFRKQGSTDTQYF
TRBV7-6,TRBJ2-7,few,CASRPNPGQVYEQYF
TRBV9,TRBJ1-1,NA,CASRGKNTEAFF
TRBV7-2,TRBJ2-3,few,CASSLEVSGTDTQYF
TRBV10-3,TRBJ2-1,NA,CAIEDGTSTGGSYNEQFF
TRBV7-2,TRBJ1-2,NA,CASSSRTGGPGYTF
TRBV18,TRBJ2-3,NA,CASSPWARGSADTQYF
TRBV4-2,TRBJ2-3,NA,CASSQNSRGRDTQYF
TRBV7-9,TRBJ2-5,few,CASSLALADQETQYF
TRBV7-9,TRBJ2-2,few,CASSDRVGNTGELFF
TRBV4-1,TRBJ2-5,NA,CASSQGGAQETQYF
TRBV30,TRBJ2-2,few,CAWTNELLAGVITGELFF
TRBV5-1,TRBJ2-2,NA,CASSHRGPGELFF
TRBV15,TRBJ2-3,NA,CATSRADDTQYF
TRBV6-5,TRBJ1-2,few,CASRITRDTNFYTF
TRBV14,TRBJ2-5,few,CASSQGPNQETQYF
TRBV6-1,TRBJ2-5,NA,CASSGPVPETQYF
TRBV29-1,TRBJ2-5,NA,CSVPTSQETQYF
TRBV19,TRBJ2-1,NA,CASTRRLAHDLRDEQFF
TRBV30,TRBJ2-1,NA,CAWSVPHLAELGYNEQFF
TRBV9,TRBJ1-2,few,CASSVDGTGYGYTF
TRBV29-1,TRBJ1-5,few,CSVAGGGNQPQHF
TRBV29-1,TRBJ1-1,NA,CSVPRGRGRGNTEAFF
TRBV9,TRBJ2-1,NA,CASSVEGAGEQFF
TRBV7-9,TRBJ1-5,NA,CASSSGQGNQPQHF
TRBV27,TRBJ1-3,NA,CASSFDSGNTIYF